This T cell receptor (beta chain) derives from a study of radiotherapy plus CTLA-4 blockade in lung cancer. Trimming took 5 bases from V and 1 from J; bases not matched to a gene: 0. Germline values: CDR1 SGHNT, CDR2 YYREEE (reference sequence). The CDR3 covers 13 residues. Method: immunoSEQ multiplex PCR; TCRdb's copy keeps in-frame clones and lacks some. The table shows tens of thousands of clones, with roughly four fifths occurring only once. The genes are TRBV5-4 and TRBJ2-7; 10 bases match TRBD1. Here the sequenced sample was peripheral blood, taken from a patient treated with radiotherapy plus ipilimumab. This TCR derives from a human donor with non-small cell lung cancer who had stable disease on radiotherapy plus ipilimumab. CDR3 DNA: TGTGCCAGCAGGGACAGGGGGTCCTACGAGCAGTACTTC. This sequence encodes CASRDRGSYEQYF.